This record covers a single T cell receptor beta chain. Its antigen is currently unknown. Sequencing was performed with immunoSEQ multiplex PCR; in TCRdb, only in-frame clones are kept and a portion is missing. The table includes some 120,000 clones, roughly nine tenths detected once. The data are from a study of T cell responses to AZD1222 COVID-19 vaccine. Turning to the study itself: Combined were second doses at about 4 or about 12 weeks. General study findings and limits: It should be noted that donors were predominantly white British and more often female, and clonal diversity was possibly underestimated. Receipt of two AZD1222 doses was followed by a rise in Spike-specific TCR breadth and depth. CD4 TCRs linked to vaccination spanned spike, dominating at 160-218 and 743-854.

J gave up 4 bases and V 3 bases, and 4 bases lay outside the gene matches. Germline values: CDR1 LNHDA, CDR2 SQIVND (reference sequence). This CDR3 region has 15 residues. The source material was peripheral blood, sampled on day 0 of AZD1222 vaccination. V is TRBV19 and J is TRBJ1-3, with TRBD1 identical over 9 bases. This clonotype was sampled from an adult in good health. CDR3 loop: CASSIGQGPGNTIYF. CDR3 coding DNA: TGTGCCAGTAGTATTGGACAGGGGCCAGGAAACACCATATATTTT.